This paragraph covers one T cell receptor (beta chain) sequence. Its antigen is unidentified. TCRdb independently ran MiXCR on the RT-PCR reads; one entry per CDR3 protein. Here the sample spans 500,000 to 650,000 distinct CDR3 sequences, less than 8% being singletons. The data were taken from a study of response to subunit inactivated influenza vaccine. Study outcomes and limitations: With each seasonal influenza vaccination, the authors suggested, few new T cells are recruited.

From germline, CDR1 is SQVTM and CDR2 ANQGSEA. The germline V and J ends were trimmed by 6 bases and 1 base, with 9 bases remaining between them. This CDR3 comprises 12 residues. Sequences were derived from PBMCs from blood, sampled less than 30 months after vaccination. The V call is TRBV29-1, the J call TRBJ2-5, with D perhaps TRBD1 (6 bases). The sequence came from a man in his fifties or sixties who received an inactivated influenza vaccine. CDR3 nucleotides: TGCAGCGTCGGACAGCTCCAAGAGACCCAGTACTTC. Its translation: CSVGQLQETQYF.